One sample yielded the 20 T cell receptor beta chains listed below, sequenced in a study of immune evolution from preneoplasia to lung adenocarcinoma. Clones were read by immunoSEQ multiplex PCR, and TCRdb kept only the in-frame ones, dropping some. The sample comprises 5,500 to 6,500 clones, approximately 75% of which are singletons, and approximately 9.8% rests with the top ten. The specimen was FFPE adjacent normal lung tissue. The source is a donor at least 70 years old with lung adenocarcinoma.

The rearrangement uses TRBV6-5 and TRBJ1-3; 7 bases match TRBD1. V dropped 4 bases and J dropped 4; count of bases not matched to a gene: 4. The germline gives CDR1 MNHEY, CDR2 SVGAGI. This CDR3 is built from 14 residues. The CDR3 DNA sequence: TGTGCCAGCAGTTCGGGACAGATGGGAAACACCATATATTTT. Protein: CASSSGQMGNTIYF.

This clone has a single count. The chain joins TRBV5-4 to TRBJ2-1; D possibly uses TRBD1 or TRBD2 (5 bases each). V was shortened by 4 bases and J by 10 bases, with 15 bases between the two germline ends. CDR3 size: 13 residues. Germline V gene sequence: CDR1 SGHNT, CDR2 YYREEE (reference sequence). As DNA, the CDR3 is TGTGCCAGCAGCCCGAGGACAAAGCGGGAGCAGTTCTTC. Translation gives CASSPRTKREQFF.

The genes are TRBV4-1 and TRBJ2-1; D possibly corresponds to TRBD2 (5 bases). CDR1 is MGHRA, CDR2 YSYEKL, per germline. There are 14 residues in the CDR3. Trimming took off 7 bases at V and 7 bases at J, with 17 bases between the two ends. CDR3 in amino acids: CASTTLGLKNEQFF. The DNA for the CDR3 is TGCGCCAGCACAACTCTAGGACTGAAAAATGAGCAGTTCTTC.

The rearrangement uses TRBV7-9 and TRBJ2-3, with D maybe TRBD2 (5 bases). Between the trimmed V and J ends, which lost 8 bases and 2 bases, there was a span of 17 bases. There are 15 residues in the CDR3. Germline V CDR1 and CDR2: SEHNR, FQNEAQ (reference sequence). As DNA, the CDR3 is TGTGCCAGCCGCCCCCTGGAGCGGAACACAGATACGCAGTATTTT. This sequence encodes CASRPLERNTDTQYF.

The chain couples TRBV5-4 to TRBJ2-1; D is uncertain. The CDR3 extends over 13 amino acids. Germline values: CDR1 SGHNT, CDR2 YYREEE (reference sequence). Trimming stripped 3 bases from V and 8 bases from J, with 12 bases between. The CDR3 nucleotides read TGTGCCAGCAGCTCCGGCATATTCGATGAGCAGTTCTTC. Protein: CASSSGIFDEQFF.

This chain links TRBV6-1 with TRBJ2-2; perhaps D is TRBD1 or TRBD2 (6 bases each). V was pared by 4 bases and J by 0 bases, with 12 bases between. The length of the CDR3 is 16 residues. Per germline, CDR1 MNHNS and CDR2 SASEGT. The chain's CDR3 is CASSGGALSNTGELFF. In DNA, the CDR3 is TGTGCCAGCAGTGGGGGGGCATTATCGAACACCGGGGAGCTGTTTTTT.

There are a few counts of this clone. The gene calls are TRBV6-4 and TRBJ2-5; 7 bases match TRBD1. The CDR3 is 15 residues long. V trimming: 4 bases; J trimming: 5 bases; junction bases outside the gene matches: 10. Germline V lookup: CDR1 MRHNA, CDR2 SNTAGT. CDR3 sequence reads: CASSVTGVPGETQYF. As DNA, the CDR3 is TGTGCCAGCAGTGTCACAGGGGTCCCGGGGGAGACCCAGTACTTC.

The chain is built from TRBV5-8 and TRBJ1-5; 7 bases are shared with TRBD1. Germline CDR1 reads SGHTS; CDR2 reads YDEGEE. The ends lost 4 bases at V and 8 bases at J; junction bases unmatched: 6. The CDR3 runs 13 residues. Here the CDR3 DNA reads TGTGCCAGCAGCACGACAGGGCTTGAGCCCCAGCATTTT. It is translated as CASSTTGLEPQHF.

This clone has just one count. The genes are TRBV18 and TRBJ1-4, with TRBD1 as a possible D gene (5 bases). The CDR3 totals 18 residues. Germline V gives CDR1 KGHSH, CDR2 LQKENI. Trimming removed 3 bases at V and 0 bases at J, with 17 bases between. This chain's CDR3 is CASSPPGTRAATNEKLFF. The DNA for the CDR3 is TGTGCCAGCTCACCCCCCGGGACCAGGGCCGCAACTAATGAAAAACTGTTTTTT. The variable domain in full, with the rest retrieved from reference TRBV18 and TRBJ1-4, is NAGVMQNPRHLVRRRGQEARLRCSPMKGHSHVYWYRQLPEEGLKFMVYLQKENIIDESGMPKERFSAEFPKEGPSILRIQQVVRGDSAAYFCASSPPGTRAATNEKLFFGSGTQLSVL.

This clone was observed once. The chain's CDR3 is CASTPNRGGANTGELFF. The CDR3 region has the DNA TGTGCCAGCACCCCCAACCGGGGGGGGGCGAACACCGGGGAGCTGTTTTTT. The chain recombines TRBV7-3 with TRBJ2-2; 8 nucleotides agree with TRBD2. After removal of 7 bases from V and 0 bases from J, the junction contained 10 bases not matched to a gene. The CDR3 has 17 amino acids. Germline lookup yields CDR1 SGHTA and CDR2 FQGTGA.

This chain connects TRBV15 to TRBJ2-5, with TRBD1 as a possible D gene (6 bases). Between the trimmed V and J ends, which lost 3 bases and 11 bases, there was a span of 16 bases. CDR1 is LNHNV and CDR2 is YYDKDF in the germline V gene (reference sequence). CDR3 length: 13 residues. The DNA of the CDR3 is TGTGCCACCAGCAGGGACAGTCCTCCGGAGCAGTACTTC. Its translation: CATSRDSPPEQYF.

The V and J genes are TRBV19 and TRBJ1-1; D not certain. Per germline, CDR1 LNHDA and CDR2 SQIVND (reference sequence). This CDR3 region has 13 residues. The V gene lost 5 bases and the J gene lost 3 bases, with 10 bases spanning the gap. This chain's CDR3 is CASSSAIHTEAFF. CDR3 DNA: TGTGCCAGTAGTTCCGCCATTCACACTGAAGCTTTCTTT.

V is TRBV7-6 and J is TRBJ2-6; D not resolved. The germline CDR1 and CDR2 sequences are SGHVS and FNYEAQ. The CDR3 contains 16 residues. With 4 bases removed from V and 0 bases from J, the gap between germline ends came to 10 bases. DNA of the CDR3: TGTGCCAGCAGCTGGTCCGACAACTCTGGGGCCAACGTCCTGACTTTC. The encoded protein is CASSWSDNSGANVLTF.

This rearrangement joins TRBV27 to TRBJ2-7; D unresolved. The CDR3 loop spans 13 amino acids. The germline gives CDR1 MNHEY, CDR2 SMNVEV (reference sequence). Trimming stripped 3 bases from V and 4 bases from J, with 10 bases between. The DNA for the CDR3 is TGTGCCAGCAGTTTTGCCGGGCGGTACGAGCAGTACTTC. This translates into CASSFAGRYEQYF.

The chain joins TRBV7-3 to TRBJ2-2, with 8 nucleotides matching TRBD1. With 6 bases clipped from V and 10 bases from J, the junction kept 10 bases outside the gene matches. Germline V CDR1 and CDR2: SGHTA, FQGTGA. The CDR3 consists of 14 residues. The DNA of the CDR3 is TGTGCCAGCAGTCAAGAGCAGGGGGCAGAGGAGCTGTTTTTT. It specifies CASSQEQGAEELFF.

The chain combines TRBV4-1 with TRBJ1-5; D call uncertain. V lost 0 bases and J 4 bases, leaving 10 bases between the germline ends. This CDR3 spans 15 amino acids. CDR1 and CDR2 (germline): MGHRA, YSYEKL. Written as DNA, the CDR3 is TGCGCCAGCAGCCAAGATCACGGAACTAATCAGCCCCAGCATTTT. Protein: CASSQDHGTNQPQHF.

The chain joins TRBV7-3 to TRBJ2-2; D gene unclear. V lost 1 base to trimming and J lost 0 bases, with 9 bases between them. Germline-derived CDR1 and CDR2 are SGHTA and FQGTGA. CDR3 length equals 16 residues. The CDR3 loop reads CASSLMANPNTGELFF. CDR3 coding DNA: TGTGCCAGCAGCTTAATGGCAAATCCGAACACCGGGGAGCTGTTTTTT.

This chain joins TRBV11-2 and TRBJ1-6; D perhaps matches TRBD1 (5 bases). CDR3 length equals 12 residues. The V and J ends lost 4 bases and 9 bases respectively, with 7 bases between them. The germline V gene encodes CDR1 SGHAT and CDR2 FQNNGV. The CDR3 nucleotides are TGTGCCAGCAGCTCGGGGCCTTCACCCCTCCACTTT. This gives the protein CASSSGPSPLHF.

This clone was detected a few times. The rearrangement joins TRBV11-2 to TRBJ2-7; possibly TRBD2 for D (6 bases). In germline, CDR1 is SGHAT, CDR2 FQNNGV. CDR3 length: 15 residues. V was shortened by 4 bases and J by 0 bases, with 13 bases between the two germline ends. CDR3 region: CASSSDSGNSYEQYF. The CDR3 bases are TGTGCCAGCAGCTCGGATAGCGGTAACTCCTACGAGCAGTACTTC.

This sequence joins TRBV5-1 and TRBJ1-4; 8 bases fit TRBD1. The V segment lost 4 bases and the J segment 3 bases; nucleotides outside the gene matches: 11. Germline lookup yields CDR1 SGHRS and CDR2 YFSETQ. The CDR3 is 17 amino acids. CDR3 amino acids: CASSPRGPGQANEKLFF. DNA for the CDR3: TGCGCCAGCAGCCCCCGAGGTCCGGGACAGGCTAATGAAAAACTGTTTTTT.